These 23 T cell receptor beta chains were sequenced from one sample in a study of T cells in Graves' hyperthyroidism and ophthalmopathy. Researchers amplified the TCR beta CDR3 regions from RNA transcripts. During a first-round RT-PCR of the TCR CDR3, the HTBI primer set was used. TCRdb re-derived calls from the multiplex PCR reads in MiXCR, one entry per CDR3 protein. Here the sample spans a few hundred thousand distinct CDR3 sequences, roughly 16% being singletons. The sample consisted of blood. The source is a woman aged 25-40 years with Graves' ophthalmopathy.

This clonotype was counted between two and nine times. The chain is built from TRBV20-1 and TRBJ2-5; TRBD2 matches 13 bases. Trimming removed 6 bases from V and 12 bases from J; junction bases left unmatched: 10. The CDR3 length is 13 residues. In germline, CDR1 is DFQATT, CDR2 SNEGSKA (reference sequence). The CDR3 DNA reads as TGCAGTGCGTTCCGGACTAGCGGGAGACTAAAGTACTTC. It encodes CSAFRTSGRLKYF.

This clonotype was detected many times. V is TRBV3-1 and J is TRBJ2-5; 10 bases map to TRBD2. Germline values: CDR1 LGHDT, CDR2 YNNKEL (reference sequence). The V and J ends lost 0 bases and 9 bases, in that order; junction bases with no gene match: 7. The CDR3 has 15 amino acids. CDR3: CASSQDGTSGNAQYF. The CDR3 DNA sequence: TGTGCCAGCAGCCAAGATGGAACTAGCGGGAACGCCCAGTACTTC.

This clonotype was observed at least ten times. This chain connects TRBV20-1 to TRBJ2-3, with 10 bases lining up with TRBD2. V trimming: 6 bases; J trimming: 0 bases; junction bases outside the gene matches: 3. Germline assignment: CDR1 DFQATT and CDR2 SNEGSKA (reference sequence). This CDR3 spans 14 amino acids. For the CDR3, the DNA is TGCAGTGCCCTAGCGGGAGCTAGCACAGATACGCAGTATTTT. As protein: CSALAGASTDTQYF.

This clonotype was recorded at least ten times. The V gene is TRBV13, the J gene TRBJ2-1; 8 positions agree with TRBD2. With 6 bases clipped from V and 2 bases from J, the junction kept 3 bases outside the gene matches. CDR1 is PRHDT and CDR2 is FYEKMQ in the germline V gene (reference sequence). This CDR3 has 14 residues. CDR3 loop: CASSSAGAYNEQFF. The CDR3 DNA reads as TGTGCCAGCAGTTCAGCGGGAGCCTACAATGAGCAGTTCTTC.

This clonotype was counted many times. V gene TRBV3-1 combines with J gene TRBJ2-1; D is unclear. CDR3 size: 14 residues. Germline-derived CDR1 and CDR2 are LGHDT and YNNKEL (reference sequence). Deletions cut 3 bases from V and 7 bases from J, with 13 bases between. The DNA for the CDR3 is TGTGCCAGCAGCCATCCGTGGGTCGGGAATGAGCAGTTCTTC. It is translated as CASSHPWVGNEQFF.

In its sample, this clonotype was seen a few times. The chain uses TRBV6-1 and TRBJ2-3, with 11 positions matching TRBD2. Looked up from germline, CDR1 is MNHNS and CDR2 is SASEGT. J lost 2 bases, V lost 4 bases, and 8 bases had no gene match. The CDR3 length is 17 residues. The CDR3 here is CASSGLAGGPVTDTQYF. DNA of the CDR3: TGTGCCAGCAGTGGGCTAGCGGGAGGCCCCGTCACAGATACGCAGTATTTT.

The chain couples TRBV12-3 or TRBV12-4 to TRBJ2-2; 11 positions agree with TRBD2. CDR3 length: 16 residues. The V gene end was trimmed by 1 base and the J gene end by 5 bases; junction bases not matched to a gene: 3. This chain's CDR3 is CASSLGLAGPTGELFF. For the CDR3, the DNA is TGTGCCAGCAGTTTAGGACTAGCGGGACCAACCGGGGAGCTGTTTTTT.

A word on this clonotype: A much larger clone lies a single base off, so this may be a read error. This chain uses TRBV7-2 with TRBJ1-2; 8 nucleotides line up with TRBD1. Unmatched junction bases numbered 5, after V lost 6 bases and J lost 2 bases. There are 14 residues in the CDR3. CDR1 is SGHTA and CDR2 is FQGNSA in the germline V gene. The CDR3 bases are TGTGCCAGCAGTTTCAGGACAGGGAACTATGGCTACACCTTC. Residues: CASSFRTGNYGYTF.

This clonotype was seen a handful of times. The chain carries TRBV10-1 and TRBJ2-1, with 9 positions matching TRBD2. CDR3 length: 14 amino acids. Unmatched junction bases numbered 5, after V lost 4 bases and J lost 7 bases. Per germline, CDR1 WNHNN and CDR2 SYGVQD (reference sequence). CDR3 sequence: CASSVIAGANEQFF. The CDR3 nucleotides read TGCGCCAGCAGTGTTATAGCGGGAGCGAATGAGCAGTTCTTC.

This chain uses TRBV29-1 with TRBJ2-7; 11 bases fit TRBD1. V gave up 7 bases and J gave up 6 bases; unmatched junction bases: 5. Germline V lookup: CDR1 SQVTM, CDR2 ANQGSEA. CDR3 length: 12 residues. The CDR3 sequence is CSGRDRGAEQYF. CDR3 nucleotide sequence: TGCAGCGGCAGGGACAGGGGGGCCGAGCAGTACTTC.

This clonotype occurred many times. V gene TRBV6-5 combines with J gene TRBJ2-7; D might be TRBD2 (5 bases). V was trimmed by 4 bases and J by 2 bases, leaving 12 bases between them. Germline CDR1 MNHEY, CDR2 SVGAGI. This CDR3 is 14 amino acids long. The CDR3 is CASSSERGPYEQYF. Here the CDR3 DNA reads TGTGCCAGCAGTTCCGAGAGAGGGCCCTACGAGCAGTACTTC.

In its sample, this clonotype was seen many times. The chain couples TRBV11-2 to TRBJ2-5, with 8 bases identical to TRBD2. The V and J ends lost 1 base and 7 bases, in that order; junction bases with no gene match: 5. Germline V gene data show CDR1 as SGHAT and CDR2 as FQNNGV. The CDR3 runs to 14 residues. The CDR3 sequence is CASSLGSGMGTQYF. For the CDR3, the DNA is TGTGCCAGCAGCTTAGGTAGCGGGATGGGGACCCAGTACTTC.

This clonotype has a count of ten or more. This chain's CDR3 is CASSLSAGTQETQYF. Here the CDR3 DNA reads TGTGCCAGCAGTTTGTCGGCAGGGACCCAAGAGACCCAGTACTTC. The rearrangement uses TRBV12-3 or TRBV12-4 and TRBJ2-5; D tentatively fits TRBD1 or TRBD2 (5 bases each). The CDR3 sequence is 15 residues long. V lost 3 bases, J lost 1 base, and 12 bases lay in between.

At least ten counts were recorded for this clonotype. This chain links TRBV29-1 with TRBJ2-4, with D possibly called TRBD1 or TRBD2 (6 bases each). Germline values: CDR1 SQVTM, CDR2 ANQGSEA. The CDR3 runs 14 residues. Trimming took off 5 bases at V and 4 bases at J, with 15 bases between the two ends. As DNA, the CDR3 is TGCAGCGTTATGCGGGACATGGGGAAAAACATTCAGTACTTC. Translation: CSVMRDMGKNIQYF. Full variable domain (missing parts from reference TRBV29-1 and TRBJ2-4): SAVISQKPSRDICQRGTSLTIQCQVDSQVTMMFWYRQQPGQSLTLIATANQGSEATYESGFVIDKFPISRPNLTFSTLTVSNMSPEDSSIYLCSVMRDMGKNIQYFGAGTRLSVL.

This clonotype was picked up a small number of times. The chain links TRBV5-1 to TRBJ2-3, with D perhaps being TRBD1 or TRBD2 (5 bases each). CDR1 and CDR2 from the germline V gene are SGHRS and YFSETQ. The CDR3 sequence is 15 residues long. With 0 bases removed from V and 2 bases from J, the gap between germline ends came to 10 bases. The CDR3 loop is CASSLVGTYTDTQYF. In DNA form, the CDR3 reads TGCGCCAGCAGCTTGGTGGGGACCTACACAGATACGCAGTATTTT.

This clonotype was observed many times. The rearrangement joins TRBV12-3 or TRBV12-4 to TRBJ2-1; 14 nucleotides line up with TRBD2. This CDR3 is 18 amino acids long. V shed 2 bases and J 9 bases; nucleotides not matched to a gene: 12. CDR3 sequence: CASSLSTRLAGGLGEQFF. DNA of the CDR3: TGTGCCAGCAGTTTATCAACCCGACTAGCGGGAGGGCTGGGTGAGCAGTTCTTC.

There are a few counts of this clonotype. The chain links TRBV4-1 to TRBJ1-5; no firm D call. The germline gives CDR1 MGHRA, CDR2 YSYEKL. The CDR3 length is 14 residues. V was pared by 0 bases and J by 6 bases, with 9 bases between. CDR3 region: CASSQDLLAQPQHF. CDR3 DNA sequence: TGCGCCAGCAGCCAAGATCTGCTCGCTCAGCCCCAGCATTTT.

This clonotype occurred many times. V gene TRBV6-2 or TRBV6-3 combines with J gene TRBJ2-7; tentative D call: TRBD2 (6 bases). V gave up 6 bases and J gave up 5 bases, with 14 bases separating them. This CDR3 spans 13 amino acids. Germline V gene sequence: CDR1 MNHEY, CDR2 SVGEGT. CDR3 DNA: TGTGCCAGCAGGGGGGGAGCGCTTCACGAGCAGTACTTC. Protein: CASRGGALHEQYF.

This clonotype showed up many times. The V and J genes are TRBV29-1 and TRBJ2-7; the D gene is possibly TRBD2 (6 bases). CDR1 and CDR2 (germline): SQVTM, ANQGSEA. The germline V and J ends were trimmed by 8 bases and 3 bases, with 14 bases remaining between them. This CDR3 has 12 residues. CDR3 nucleotide sequence: TGCAGCTTCCGCGGGACTCACTACGAGCAGTACTTC. This encodes CSFRGTHYEQYF.

This clonotype was found many times. The chain combines TRBV28 with TRBJ2-3; 9 bases agree with TRBD2. The germline gives CDR1 MDHEN, CDR2 SYDVKM. The CDR3 spans 15 residues. V gave up 4 bases and J gave up 1 base; unmatched junction bases: 3. This CDR3 is CASSSSGVGTDTQYF. The CDR3 DNA is TGTGCCAGCAGTTCTAGCGGGGTTGGCACAGATACGCAGTATTTT.

In regard to this clonotype: Since a much larger clone is just one base distant, this may be a read error. J is TRBJ2-7 and V is TRBV27; D might be TRBD2 (6 bases). Trimming removed 5 bases from V and 6 bases from J, with 17 bases in between. Germline assignment: CDR1 MNHEY and CDR2 SMNVEV (reference sequence). The CDR3 has 14 amino acids. The CDR3 here is CASSPWDSYCEQYF. In DNA form, the CDR3 reads TGTGCCAGCAGTCCCTGGGACTCATACTGCGAGCAGTACTTC.

This chain links TRBV7-8 with TRBJ2-2; TRBD1 agrees at 9 bases. Germline CDR1 is SGHVS and CDR2 is FQNEAQ. The CDR3 consists of 16 residues. V dropped 5 bases and J dropped 7; count of bases not matched to a gene: 11. The CDR3 bases are TGTGCCAGCAGCCCGACCTCGACAGGGGGGGACGGGGAGCTGTTTTTT. It specifies CASSPTSTGGDGELFF.

In this sample, this clonotype turned up a few times. At one of its ends the junction is not consistent with the germline gene, which may arise from a read error. The V and J genes are TRBV6-2 or TRBV6-3 and TRBJ2-1; D tentatively reads TRBD1 or TRBD2 (5 bases each). CDR3 length: 14 residues. Germline CDR1 reads MNHEY; CDR2 reads SVGEGT. The CDR3 DNA is TGTGCCAGCAATTACCGGGACCTCGGGGATGAGCAGTTCTTC. It translates to CASNYRDLGDEQFF.